These 3 T cell receptor beta chains share one sample of origin, sequenced in a study of early T cells in non-severe SARS-CoV-2 infection. Each CDR3 protein is one row after TCRdb ran MiXCR on the 5' RACE reads. The table has tens of thousands of distinct CDR3 sequences, more than 12% seen once. The sequenced sample was whole blood. These receptors all come from an adult who was a healthcare worker with PCR-confirmed SARS-CoV-2 infection or an uninfected control (not recorded which).

This clonotype was observed at least ten times. The rearrangement links TRBV25-1 to TRBJ2-3; D might be TRBD2 (6 bases). The germline V gene encodes CDR1 MGHDK and CDR2 SYGVNS. Between the trimmed V and J ends, which lost 6 bases and 2 bases, there was a span of 9 bases. The CDR3 loop spans 13 amino acids. For the CDR3, the DNA is TGTGCCAGCAGCGCTAGCGTCACAGATACGCAGTATTTT. This sequence encodes CASSASVTDTQYF.

The J gene is TRBJ2-5, the V gene TRBV7-8; 8 nucleotides align to TRBD1. Germline V gene data show CDR1 as SGHVS and CDR2 as FQNEAQ. Trimming at V came to 5 bases and at J to 0 bases, leaving 2 bases not matched to a gene. The CDR3 loop spans 14 amino acids. CDR3 DNA: TGTGCCAGCAGCCGGGACAGGAACCAAGAGACCCAGTACTTC. This sequence encodes CASSRDRNQETQYF. The full variable domain, in which reference TRBV7-8 and TRBJ2-5 provide the parts outside the CDR3, is GAGVSQSPRYKVAKRGQDVALRCDPISGHVSLFWYQQALGQGPEFLTYFQNEAQLDKSGLPSDRFFAERPEGSVSTLKIQRTQQEDSAVYLCASSRDRNQETQYFGPGTRLLVL.

The V gene is TRBV7-2, the J gene TRBJ2-4; 12 nucleotides line up with TRBD2. Germline V gene data show CDR1 as SGHTA and CDR2 as FQGNSA. The J segment lost 14 bases and the V segment lost 2 bases, leaving 4 bases of the junction unmatched. The CDR3 loop spans 13 amino acids. The CDR3 sequence: CASSLILAGGKYF. As DNA, the CDR3 is TGTGCCAGCAGCTTAATCCTAGCGGGAGGGAAGTACTTC.